This TCR beta chain was obtained from a study of blood T cell repertoires in COVID-19. Study-level background: Collection of acute and convalescent COVID-19 samples took place in the United States, Italy and Spain.

Original handling: Researchers report that nucleated cell counts were estimated from reference gene primer amplification. Repertoires were generated with immunoSEQ multiplex PCR, while TCRdb's copy carries only in-frame clones and drops some. For V, J and clone size, that table is used; D and trimming come from the DNA. The table records about 130,000 clones, 88% of them present only once. Germline loops: CDR1 MNHEY, CDR2 SVGEGT. CDR3 length: 13 amino acids. Between the trimmed V and J ends, which lost 2 bases and 7 bases, there was a span of 11 bases. The origin of this receptor is a man in his fifties or sixties with acute or convalescent COVID-19. The sequenced material came from peripheral blood. The chain has TRBV6-2 or TRBV6-3 and TRBJ1-2, with unresolved D. CDR3 protein: CASSYGPQVGYTF. The CDR3 DNA follows: TGTGCCAGCAGTTACGGTCCCCAGGTTGGCTACACCTTC.